This T cell receptor (beta chain) was sequenced during a study of cytomegalovirus exposure and HLA in healthy donors. Study summary: Among about 179 million T cells, an earlier analysis found 90 million to 130 million unique TCR beta sequences. Findings of the study overall: In vitro work confirmed that a few CMV-associated chains recognize CMV antigens. Later on, a genetic analysis was performed. It linked a missense variant in DCLRE1C with V- and J-gene trimming of TCR beta.

PCR primers comprised 60 Vbeta and 13 Jbeta primers. Method: immunoSEQ multiplex PCR; TCRdb's copy keeps in-frame clones and lacks some. The sample holds roughly 98,000 clones, approximately 72% seen once. Likely unrecorded immune exposures existed in these nominally healthy donors. Per the germline V gene, CDR1 is MDHEN and CDR2 is SYDVKM. The trim removed 5 bases at V and 2 bases at J, leaving 6 bases unmatched. There are 16 residues in the CDR3. With respect to this clone: Its antigen is unknown.

This sequence originates from a man aged 18 to 30 in good health and CMV-seropositive. What was sequenced was PBMCs. The V gene is TRBV28, the J gene TRBJ2-2; 9 nucleotides agree with TRBD1. The DNA for the CDR3 is TGTGCCAGCAGTCTCATGGGACAGGGTAACACCGGGGAGCTGTTTTTT. Its translation is CASSLMGQGNTGELFF.